This TCR beta chain was captured in a study of CD8+ T cells in alopecia areata. Study context: Oral tofacitinib (5 to 10 mg twice daily) was administered to treated patients.

Study-wide points: More clonal than normal scalp was lesional scalp, particularly alopecia totalis/universalis.

From alopecia areata patients, lesional scalp punch biopsies and peripheral blood were collected. In its sample, this clone was seen a few times. Its antigen is undetermined. RNA was extracted and reverse transcribed into cDNA as the sequencing template. Profiled with immunoSEQ multiplex PCR; TCRdb holds only in-frame clones, not every one. Here the sample spans under 85,000 clones, roughly 44% being singletons. This TCR derives from a human donor with alopecia areata. Sequenced here: CD8+ T cells sorted from blood, sampled at week 0.

The DNA of the CDR3 is TGTGCCAGCAGTTTAAATGGGAACACTGAAGCTTTCTTT. Amino acids: CASSLNGNTEAFF. The J gene is TRBJ1-1, the V gene TRBV28, with D unclear. Looked up from germline, CDR1 is MDHEN and CDR2 is SYDVKM. The V gene lost 2 bases and the J gene lost 1 base, with 5 bases spanning the gap. CDR3 length: 13 residues.